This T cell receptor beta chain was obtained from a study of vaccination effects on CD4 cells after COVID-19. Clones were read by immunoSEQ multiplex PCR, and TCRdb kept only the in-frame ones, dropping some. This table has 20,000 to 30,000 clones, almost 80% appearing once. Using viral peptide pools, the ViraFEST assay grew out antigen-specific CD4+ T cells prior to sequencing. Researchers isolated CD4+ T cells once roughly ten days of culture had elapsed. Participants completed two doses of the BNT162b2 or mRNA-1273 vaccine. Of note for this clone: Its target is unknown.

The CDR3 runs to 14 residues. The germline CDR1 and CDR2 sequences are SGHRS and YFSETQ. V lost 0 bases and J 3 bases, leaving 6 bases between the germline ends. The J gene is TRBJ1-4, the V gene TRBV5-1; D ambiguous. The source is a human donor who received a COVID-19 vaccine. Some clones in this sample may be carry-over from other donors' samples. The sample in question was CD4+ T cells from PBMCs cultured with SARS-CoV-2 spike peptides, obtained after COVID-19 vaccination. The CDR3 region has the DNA TGCGCCAGCAGCTTGGTCGGATCTAATGAAAAACTGTTTTTT. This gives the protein CASSLVGSNEKLFF.